This T cell receptor beta chain was recorded in a study of response to subunit inactivated influenza vaccine. V was shortened by 6 bases and J by 0 bases, with 3 bases between the two germline ends. The length of the CDR3 is 10 residues. Per the germline V gene, CDR1 is SQVTM and CDR2 is ANQGSEA. Via MiXCR, TCRdb re-called the RT-PCR reads, giving one row per CDR3 protein. The data show about 700,000 distinct CDR3 sequences, 15% to 19% seen once. The study, taken as a whole, reports: Authors suggested that a seasonal influenza vaccination recruits few new T cells each time.

As for this clonotype: Its antigen remains unidentified.

Sequencing used PBMCs from blood, obtained approximately 13 days after vaccination. The chain couples TRBV29-1 to TRBJ2-7; unclear D gene. The sequence came from a man aged 50-59 years who received an inactivated influenza vaccine. This CDR3 reads CSVASYEQYF. In DNA, the CDR3 is TGCAGCGTAGCCTCCTACGAGCAGTACTTC.